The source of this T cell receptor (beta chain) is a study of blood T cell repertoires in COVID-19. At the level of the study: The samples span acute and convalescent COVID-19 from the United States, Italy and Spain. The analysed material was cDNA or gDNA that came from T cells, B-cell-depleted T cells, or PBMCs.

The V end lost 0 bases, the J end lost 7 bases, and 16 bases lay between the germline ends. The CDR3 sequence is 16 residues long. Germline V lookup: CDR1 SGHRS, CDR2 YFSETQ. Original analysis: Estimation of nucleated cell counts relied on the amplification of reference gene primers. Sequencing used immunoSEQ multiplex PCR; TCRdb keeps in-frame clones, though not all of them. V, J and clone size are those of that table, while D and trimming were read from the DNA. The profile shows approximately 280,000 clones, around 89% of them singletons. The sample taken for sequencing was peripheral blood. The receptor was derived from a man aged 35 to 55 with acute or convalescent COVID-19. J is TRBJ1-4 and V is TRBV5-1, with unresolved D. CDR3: CASSLGEVSGGEKLFF. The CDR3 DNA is TGCGCCAGCAGCTTGGGGGAGGTTTCGGGAGGTGAAAAACTGTTTTTT.